A selection of T cell receptor beta chains follows, all from one sample in a study of OX40 agonist ivuxolimab in advanced cancers. The assay was immunoSEQ multiplex PCR, and TCRdb's table has in-frame clones only and misses some. The sample records about 19,000 clones, 70% to 80% being singletons. The sequencing here drew on CD4+ or CD8+ T cells sorted from blood, taken in a trial of the OX40 agonist ivuxolimab. Receptor source: an adult with an advanced solid tumor such as melanoma, head and neck, liver or kidney cancer. Both conserved end residues are part of each CDR3. D genes are given only for firm matches. Part of the rows lack a size; the others show once, few, many or a class for expanded clones.

v_gene	abundance	j_gene	d_gene	CDR3nt	CDR3aa
TRBV2	few	TRBJ1-5	-	TGTGCCAGCAGTGCCAACCGCAGGGTTAGGACCAATCAGCCCCAGCATTTT	CASSANRRVRTNQPQHF
TRBV29-1	-	TRBJ2-4	-	TGCAGCGTTGTGAATCTAGCCAAAAACATTCAGTACTTC	CSVVNLAKNIQYF
TRBV27	-	TRBJ1-5	-	TGTGCCAGCAGTTTCATTGGGATGACACTTCGAGCCCAGCATTTT	CASSFIGMTLRAQHF
TRBV11-1	once	TRBJ2-7	-	TGTGCCAGCAGCTTTCAAGGGTATTCCTACGAGCAGTACTTC	CASSFQGYSYEQYF
TRBV4-3	-	TRBJ2-7	-	TGCGCCAGCAGCCTTCCACCCCAGTGCAACTACGAGCAGTACTTC	CASSLPPQCNYEQYF
TRBV14	-	TRBJ2-7	-	TGTGCCAGCAGCCAAGCTTCGGGGGGCTATCACGAGCAGTACTTC	CASSQASGGYHEQYF
TRBV7-9	-	TRBJ1-2	-	TGTGCCAGCAGCTTAAGTCGCAGGGGCCTTGACTATGGCTACACCTTC	CASSLSRRGLDYGYTF
TRBV7-8	few	TRBJ1-3	-	TGTGCCAGCAGCGTTTTGCCAACCACTGGAAACACCATATATTTT	CASSVLPTTGNTIYF
TRBV5-5	-	TRBJ2-2	-	TGTGCCAGCAGCTCGATTGGCGGGGACTACACCGGGGAGCTGTTTTTT	CASSSIGGDYTGELFF
TRBV19	-	TRBJ1-4	-	TGTGCCAGTAGTATAGAGGTCGGAGGTTCGGCTGAAAAACTGTTTTTT	CASSIEVGGSAEKLFF
TRBV27	once	TRBJ1-1	-	TGTGCCAGCAGTTCAGGAAGGGGCACTGAAGCTTTCTTT	CASSSGRGTEAFF
TRBV19	-	TRBJ2-7	-	TGTGCCAGTAGCTCATACACTCCGTCCTACGAGCAGTACTTC	CASSSYTPSYEQYF
TRBV29-1	-	TRBJ2-7	-	TGCAGCGTTGAACAGGGGAGCTCCTACGAGCAGTACTTC	CSVEQGSSYEQYF
TRBV5-1	-	TRBJ2-1	TRBD1	TGCGCCAGCAGCTCCGGACAGGGAGCCTACAATGAGCAGTTCTTC	CASSSGQGAYNEQFF
TRBV7-9	few	TRBJ1-1	-	TGTGCCAGCAGCGGACCGGGACAAATGAACACTGAAGCTTTCTTT	CASSGPGQMNTEAFF
TRBV14	-	TRBJ2-7	-	TGTGCCAGCAGCCAAAGGGGTAGCCTCCGCTCCTACGAGCAGTACTTC	CASSQRGSLRSYEQYF